One sample yielded the 10 T cell receptor beta chains listed below, sequenced in a study of cytomegalovirus exposure and HLA in healthy donors (dated by TCRdb to 2016 to 2017). The method was the immunoSEQ multiplex PCR assay. The multiplex PCR relied on a mix of 60 forward primers for TCR Vbeta segments and 13 reverse primers for TCR Jbeta segments. This immuneACCESS table, as held by TCRdb, lists in-frame sequences with V and J called but not all clones. Of the missing ones, under half trace to an unresolved V gene in checked studies; the others have no known cause. The table for this sample lists approximately 120,000 clones; approximately 10% of them were counted only once. Clones ranked in the top ten supply about 4.7% of the sample. Sequencing input: PBMCs. The receptors here all came from a woman between 18 and 29 years old in good health and CMV-seropositive.

The V gene is TRBV5-1, the J gene TRBJ2-7; 10 nucleotides agree with TRBD2. V shed 1 base and J 5 bases; nucleotides not matched to a gene: 12. In germline, CDR1 is SGHRS, CDR2 YFSETQ. The CDR3 runs 17 residues. The CDR3 DNA reads as TGCGCCAGCAGCTTGACAGGGGCAACTAGCGGGAACAACGAGCAGTACTTC. The encoded protein is CASSLTGATSGNNEQYF.

The V call is TRBV5-8, the J call TRBJ1-1; the D is unclear. V lost 1 base and J lost 0, with 13 bases in between. Germline assignment: CDR1 SGHTS and CDR2 YDEGEE. This CDR3 is 16 amino acids long. CDR3 bases: TGTGCCAGCAGCTTGTTCCGTACAAGAATGAACACTGAAGCTTTCTTT. Residues: CASSLFRTRMNTEAFF.

V gene TRBV18 combines with J gene TRBJ2-7, with 11 bases fitting TRBD2. In germline, CDR1 is KGHSH, CDR2 LQKENI. The CDR3 totals 15 residues. The ends lost 3 bases at V and 2 bases at J; junction bases unmatched: 3. CDR3 sequence reads: CASSPTSGDTYEQYF. The CDR3 nucleotides read TGTGCCAGCTCACCGACTAGCGGGGACACCTACGAGCAGTACTTC.

The genes are TRBV30 and TRBJ1-2; TRBD1 agrees at 8 bases. Per the germline V gene, CDR1 is GTSNPN and CDR2 is SVGIG (reference sequence). CDR3 length: 15 amino acids. Trimming cost V 5 bases and J 6 bases; bases outside gene matches: 14. The CDR3 DNA reads as TGTGCCTGGGCTAGAATCCTAGGACAGGGCCATGGCTACACCTTC. This translates into CAWARILGQGHGYTF.

This clone turned up a few times. Other DNA sequences from this sample encode an identical CDR3 as well. The rearrangement joins TRBV25-1 to TRBJ1-4, with 7 bases that match TRBD1. Per germline, CDR1 MGHDK and CDR2 SYGVNS. The CDR3 spans 16 residues. With V trimmed by 1 base and J by 7 bases, 9 bases remained unmatched. The CDR3 DNA sequence: TGTGCCAGCAGTGAATCCAACAGGGGATTAGGTGAAAAACTGTTTTTT. Protein product: CASSESNRGLGEKLFF.

This clone occurred once. V gene TRBV7-2 combines with J gene TRBJ2-1, with 10 nucleotides matching TRBD2. The length of the CDR3 is 16 residues. Germline V gene sequence: CDR1 SGHTA, CDR2 FQGNSA. V was pared by 4 bases and J by 3 bases, with 6 bases of the junction left unmatched. Here the CDR3 DNA reads TGTGCCAGCAGCTCCAAGACTAGCGGGTACTACAATGAGCAGTTCTTC. Its protein product is CASSSKTSGYYNEQFF.

The chain couples TRBV30 to TRBJ2-2; D is undetermined. From germline, CDR1 is GTSNPN and CDR2 SVGIG (reference sequence). Trimming pared 0 bases from V and 0 bases from J, leaving 5 bases between. There are 14 residues in the CDR3. This chain's CDR3 is CAWSVLTNTGELFF. CDR3 DNA sequence: TGTGCCTGGAGTGTACTAACGAACACCGGGGAGCTGTTTTTT.

This chain joins TRBV7-3 and TRBJ1-1; possible D gene TRBD1, 6 bases. This CDR3 is 13 amino acids long. CDR1 is SGHTA and CDR2 is FQGTGA in the germline V gene. V shed 4 bases and J shed 3 bases, with 9 bases lying between them. Written as DNA, the CDR3 is TGTGCCAGCAGCTCGTACAGGGACACTGAAGCTTTCTTT. Translation gives CASSSYRDTEAFF.

The chain uses TRBV4-1 and TRBJ1-4; 7 bases agree with TRBD1. CDR1 MGHRA and CDR2 YSYEKL come from the germline V gene. Germline trimming cut 4 bases from V and 0 bases from J; bases unmatched to any gene: 2. The CDR3 consists of 15 residues. The CDR3 here is CASSPQGATNEKLFF. The CDR3, as DNA: TGCGCCAGCAGCCCGCAGGGGGCAACTAATGAAAAACTGTTTTTT.

The chain recombines TRBV5-1 with TRBJ2-3, with 11 bases aligning to TRBD1. The CDR3 has 16 amino acids. Germline V gives CDR1 SGHRS, CDR2 YFSETQ. The V and J ends lost 6 bases and 3 bases, in that order; junction bases with no gene match: 9. CDR3 in amino acids: CASNRMGQGGTDTQYF. CDR3 coding DNA: TGCGCCAGCAACCGGATGGGACAGGGGGGTACAGATACGCAGTATTTT.